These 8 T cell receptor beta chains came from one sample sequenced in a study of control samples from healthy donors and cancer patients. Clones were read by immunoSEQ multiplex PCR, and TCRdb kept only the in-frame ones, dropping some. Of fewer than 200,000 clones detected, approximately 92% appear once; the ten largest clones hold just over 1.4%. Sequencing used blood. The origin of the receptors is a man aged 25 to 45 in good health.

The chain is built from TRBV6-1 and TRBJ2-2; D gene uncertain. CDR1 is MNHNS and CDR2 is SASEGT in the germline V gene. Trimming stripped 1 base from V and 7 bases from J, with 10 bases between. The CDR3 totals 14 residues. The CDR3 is CASSEGFERGELFF. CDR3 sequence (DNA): TGTGCCAGCAGTGAAGGTTTCGAACGCGGGGAGCTGTTTTTT.

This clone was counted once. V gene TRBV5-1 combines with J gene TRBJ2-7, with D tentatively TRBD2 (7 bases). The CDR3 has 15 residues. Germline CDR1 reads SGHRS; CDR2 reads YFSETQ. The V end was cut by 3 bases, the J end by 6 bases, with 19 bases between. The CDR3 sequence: CASSWGGRRGSEQYF. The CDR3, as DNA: TGCGCCAGCAGCTGGGGGGGCCGCCGGGGGAGCGAGCAGTACTTC.

The CDR3 region has the DNA TGTGCCAGCTCAACAGGGGACGGCTACACCTTC. Amino acids: CASSTGDGYTF. This chain uses TRBV18 with TRBJ1-2, with 7 nucleotides matching TRBD1. The CDR3 loop spans 11 amino acids. Germline V gene lookup returns CDR1 KGHSH and CDR2 LQKENI. Trimming removed 5 bases from V and 8 bases from J; junction bases left unmatched: 2.

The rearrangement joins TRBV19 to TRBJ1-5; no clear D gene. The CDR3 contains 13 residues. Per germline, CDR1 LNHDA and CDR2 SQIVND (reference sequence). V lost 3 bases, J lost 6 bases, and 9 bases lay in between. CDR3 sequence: CASSISAVQPQHF. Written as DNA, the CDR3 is TGTGCCAGTAGTATCTCCGCGGTTCAGCCCCAGCATTTT.

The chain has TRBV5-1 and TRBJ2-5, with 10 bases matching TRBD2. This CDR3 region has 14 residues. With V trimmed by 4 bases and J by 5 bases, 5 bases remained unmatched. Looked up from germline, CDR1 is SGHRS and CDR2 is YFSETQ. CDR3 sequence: CASSRTSGRETQYF. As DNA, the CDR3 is TGCGCCAGCAGCCGGACTAGCGGCCGCGAGACCCAGTACTTC.

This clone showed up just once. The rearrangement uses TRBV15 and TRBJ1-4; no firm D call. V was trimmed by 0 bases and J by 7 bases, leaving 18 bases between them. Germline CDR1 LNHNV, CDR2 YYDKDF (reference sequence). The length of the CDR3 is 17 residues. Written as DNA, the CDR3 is TGTGCCACCAGCAGAGATTCGTGGTATGAGGGCGGTGAAAAACTGTTTTTT. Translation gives CATSRDSWYEGGEKLFF.

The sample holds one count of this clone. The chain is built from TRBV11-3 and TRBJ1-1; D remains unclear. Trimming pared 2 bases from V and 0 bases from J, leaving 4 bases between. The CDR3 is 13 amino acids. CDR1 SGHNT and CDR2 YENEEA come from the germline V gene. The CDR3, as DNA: TGTGCCAGCAGCTTACAGATGAACACTGAAGCTTTCTTT. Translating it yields CASSLQMNTEAFF.

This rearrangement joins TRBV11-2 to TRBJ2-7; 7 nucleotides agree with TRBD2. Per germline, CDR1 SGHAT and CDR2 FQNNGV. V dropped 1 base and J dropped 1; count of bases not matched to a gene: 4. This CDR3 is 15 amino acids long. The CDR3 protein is CASSLGGGGSYEQYF. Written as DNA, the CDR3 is TGTGCCAGCAGCTTAGGGGGGGGAGGGTCCTACGAGCAGTACTTC. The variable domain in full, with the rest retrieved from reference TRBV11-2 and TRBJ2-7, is EAGVAQSPRYKIIEKRQSVAFWCNPISGHATLYWYQQILGQGPKLLIQFQNNGVVDDSQLPKDRFSAERLKGVDSTLKIQPAKLEDSAVYLCASSLGGGGSYEQYFGPGTRLTVT.